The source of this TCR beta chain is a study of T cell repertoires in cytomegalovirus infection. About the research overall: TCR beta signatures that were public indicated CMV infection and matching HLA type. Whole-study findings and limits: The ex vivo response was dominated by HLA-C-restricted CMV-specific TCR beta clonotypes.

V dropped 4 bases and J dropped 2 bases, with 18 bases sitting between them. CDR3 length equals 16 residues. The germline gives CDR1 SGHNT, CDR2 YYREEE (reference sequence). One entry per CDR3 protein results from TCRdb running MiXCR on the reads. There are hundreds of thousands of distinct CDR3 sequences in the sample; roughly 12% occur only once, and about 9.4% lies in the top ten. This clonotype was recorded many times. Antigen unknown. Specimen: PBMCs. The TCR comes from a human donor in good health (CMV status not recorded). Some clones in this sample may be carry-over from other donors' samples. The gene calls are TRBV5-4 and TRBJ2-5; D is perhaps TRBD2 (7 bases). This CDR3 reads CASSISTGGWQETQYF. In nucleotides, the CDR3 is TGTGCCAGCAGCATTTCAACGGGGGGCTGGCAAGAGACCCAGTACTTC.